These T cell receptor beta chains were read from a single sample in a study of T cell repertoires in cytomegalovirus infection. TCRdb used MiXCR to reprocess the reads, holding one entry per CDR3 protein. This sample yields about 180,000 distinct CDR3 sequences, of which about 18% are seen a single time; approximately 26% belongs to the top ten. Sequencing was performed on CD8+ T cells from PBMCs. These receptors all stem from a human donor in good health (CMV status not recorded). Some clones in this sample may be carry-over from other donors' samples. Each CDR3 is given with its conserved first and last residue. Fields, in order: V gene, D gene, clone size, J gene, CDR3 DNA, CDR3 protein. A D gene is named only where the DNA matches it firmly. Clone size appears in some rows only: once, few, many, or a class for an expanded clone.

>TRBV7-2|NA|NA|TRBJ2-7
TGTGCCAGCAGCTTCGTGGCTGGCGAGCAGTACTTC
CASSFVAGEQYF
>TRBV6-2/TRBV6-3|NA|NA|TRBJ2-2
TGTGCCAGCAGTTACCCGCAGGGAGGCACCGGGGAGCTGTTTTTT
CASSYPQGGTGELFF
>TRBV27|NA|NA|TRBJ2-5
TGTGCCAGCAGTCCCGACGGGGGGCGGATAAAGTACCAAGAGACCCAGTACTTC
CASSPDGGRIKYQETQYF
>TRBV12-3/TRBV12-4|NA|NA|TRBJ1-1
TGTGCCAGTGTAGGTGGAGTGTGGGCTTTCTTT
CASVGGVWAFF
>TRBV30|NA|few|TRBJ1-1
TGTGCCTGGAGTCTAGACACTGAAGCTTTCTTT
CAWSLDTEAFF
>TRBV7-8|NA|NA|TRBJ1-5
TGTGCCAGCAGCTTATTACATACGATAGACAGCAGCAATCAGCCCCAGCATTTT
CASSLLHTIDSSNQPQHF
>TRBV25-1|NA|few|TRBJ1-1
TGTGCCAGCAGTGTCTCGGAAGCCACTGAAGCTTTCTTT
CASSVSEATEAFF
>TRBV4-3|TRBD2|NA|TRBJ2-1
TGCGCCAGCAGCCAAGGACTAGCGGGGGGGAGTTTCTACAATGAGCAGTTCTTC
CASSQGLAGGSFYNEQFF
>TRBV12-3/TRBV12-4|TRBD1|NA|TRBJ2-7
TGTGCCAGCGGACGCACCGGGACAGGTGGCTGGTGGCAGTACTTC
CASGRTGTGGWWQYF
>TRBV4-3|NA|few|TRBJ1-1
TGCGCCAGCAGCCAAGATGAGGAAATGAACACTGAAGCTTTCTTT
CASSQDEEMNTEAFF
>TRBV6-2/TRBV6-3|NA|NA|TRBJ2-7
TGTGCCAGCAGTTACCCGAGGACAGAGACGTACGTGGAGCAGTACTTC
CASSYPRTETYVEQYF
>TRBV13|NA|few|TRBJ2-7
TGTGCCAGCAGCCTGGGGGGGCCGGCTTTCGAGCAGTACTTC
CASSLGGPAFEQYF
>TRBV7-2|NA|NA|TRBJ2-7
TGTGCCAGCAGCCTGCCTTGGGCTGTCGAGCAGTACTTC
CASSLPWAVEQYF
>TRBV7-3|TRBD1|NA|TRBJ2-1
TGTGCCAGCAGCTCAGACAGGGGCAACTACAATGAGCAGTTCTTC
CASSSDRGNYNEQFF
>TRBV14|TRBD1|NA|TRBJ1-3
TGTGCCAGCAGCCGCAAAGTCGGGACAGAGGGAAACACCATATATTTT
CASSRKVGTEGNTIYF
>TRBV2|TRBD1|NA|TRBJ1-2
TGTGCCAGCAGTGAAAGGTGGGGACAGGTTAAGAACTATGGCTACACCTTC
CASSERWGQVKNYGYTF
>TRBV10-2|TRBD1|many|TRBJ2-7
TGCGCCAGCAGTCCGGCCCGGACAGGCCACCCCGGTGGGGACGAGCAGTACTTC
CASSPARTGHPGGDEQYF
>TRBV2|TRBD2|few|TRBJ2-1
TGTGCCAGCGACGACGTAGCGGGGGGGGACAATGAGCAGTTCTTC
CASDDVAGGDNEQFF
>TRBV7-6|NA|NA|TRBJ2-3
TGTGCCAGCAGCTTAGGGGGGGGCCCGATGAGGACGCAGTATTTT
CASSLGGGPMRTQYF
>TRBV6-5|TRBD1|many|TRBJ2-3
TGTGCCAGCAGTTACGCCCCGGACAGGGGGAGTGCAGATACGCAGTATTTT
CASSYAPDRGSADTQYF
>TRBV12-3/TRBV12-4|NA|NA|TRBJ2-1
TGTGCCAGCAGTCCCCCAAGGGGGGATGAGCAGTTCTTC
CASSPPRGDEQFF
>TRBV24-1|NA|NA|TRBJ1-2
TGTGCCACCAGTGATTTCGACGGACCTAACTATGGCTACACCTTC
CATSDFDGPNYGYTF
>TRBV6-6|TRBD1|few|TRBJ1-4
TGTGCCAGCAGTCAATCCCGGGACAGGAATGAAAAACTGTTTTTT
CASSQSRDRNEKLFF
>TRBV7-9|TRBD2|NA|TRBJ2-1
TGTGCCAGCAGCTCAGCGGGGGGCCCTAGATACAATGAGCAGTTCTTC
CASSSAGGPRYNEQFF
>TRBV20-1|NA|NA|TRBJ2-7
TGCAGTGCCACCGAGGACCCCCCAAACTCCTACGAGCAGTACTTC
CSATEDPPNSYEQYF
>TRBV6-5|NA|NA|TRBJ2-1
TGTGCCAGCAGTTACAGGGGAAGGTCTTCCTACAATGAGCAGTTCTTC
CASSYRGRSSYNEQFF
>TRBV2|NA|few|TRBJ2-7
TGTGCCAGCAGGGGAGCAGCATCCATCTACGAGCAGTACTTC
CASRGAASIYEQYF
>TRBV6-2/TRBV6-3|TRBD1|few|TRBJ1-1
TGTGCCAGCAGTTACCCAAGGCAGGGGGCGCGGGACACTGAAGCTTTCTTT
CASSYPRQGARDTEAFF
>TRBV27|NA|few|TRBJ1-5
TGTGCCAGCAGTTCCCACAGGGATCAGCCCCAGCATTTT
CASSSHRDQPQHF
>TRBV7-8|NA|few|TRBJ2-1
TGTGCCAACAGCCAGGGTGGTCCGGGGTCGGGCAATGAGCAGTTCTTC
CANSQGGPGSGNEQFF
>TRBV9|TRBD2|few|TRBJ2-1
TGTGCCAGCAGCCCCACGACTAGCGGGGGGCCCAACTCCTACAATGAGCAGTTCTTC
CASSPTTSGGPNSYNEQFF
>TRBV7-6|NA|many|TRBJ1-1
TGTGCCAGCAGCTCTATATTCGGGACAACGAACACTGAAGCTTTCTTT
CASSSIFGTTNTEAFF
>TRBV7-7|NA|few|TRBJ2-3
TGTGCTAGCAGCTTAGGCCGGGGCAGCACAGATACGCAGTATTTT
CASSLGRGSTDTQYF
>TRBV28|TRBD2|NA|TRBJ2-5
TGTGCCAGCAGCATATCCAGGACTAGCGGGGGGTCCAACCCACAAGAGACCCAGTACTTC
CASSISRTSGGSNPQETQYF
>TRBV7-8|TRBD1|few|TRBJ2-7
TGTGCCAGCAGCTTAAATTGGTGGGACAGGGGTATGTACGAGCAGTACTTC
CASSLNWWDRGMYEQYF
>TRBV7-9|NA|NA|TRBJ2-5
TGTGCCAGCAGCGAACGGCGGGGCACCCTCCGGGAGACCCAGTACTTC
CASSERRGTLRETQYF
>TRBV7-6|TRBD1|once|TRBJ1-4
TGTGCCAGCAGCCGGCCACAGGGGCGGACTAATGAAAAACTGTTTTTC
CASSRPQGRTNEKLFF
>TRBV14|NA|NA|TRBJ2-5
TGTGCCAGCAGCCAATCAGGGGTTCTACAGACCCAGTACTTC
CASSQSGVLQTQYF
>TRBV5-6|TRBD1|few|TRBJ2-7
TGTGCCAGCTCTAGGGCAGGGGGACACTACGAGCAGTACTTC
CASSRAGGHYEQYF
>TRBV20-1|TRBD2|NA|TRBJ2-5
TGCAGTGCTAGAGTACTAGCGGGGGCAGAGACCCAGTACTTC
CSARVLAGAETQYF
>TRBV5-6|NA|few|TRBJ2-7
TGTGCCAGCAGCTTGCCCGGAGGCGAGCAGTACTTC
CASSLPGGEQYF
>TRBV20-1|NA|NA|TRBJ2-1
TGCAGTGCTAGCCCCGTGCTGAGCTCCTACAATGAGCAGTTCTTC
CSASPVLSSYNEQFF
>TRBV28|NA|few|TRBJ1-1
TGTGCCAGCAGTCGAACAGGGTTTTGGGATCGCACTGAAGCTTTCTTT
CASSRTGFWDRTEAFF
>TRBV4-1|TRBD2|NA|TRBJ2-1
TGCGCCAGCAGCCAAGATTGGGGTTACGGGAGGGGGTCGGACAATGAGCAGTTCTTC
CASSQDWGYGRGSDNEQFF
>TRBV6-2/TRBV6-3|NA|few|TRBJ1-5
TGTGCCAGCAGTTACGCCGGGGGCCAACAGCCCCAGCATTTT
CASSYAGGQQPQHF
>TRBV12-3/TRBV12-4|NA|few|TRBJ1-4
TGTGCCAGCACCTTAGGGGTGCGGGAAAAACTGTTTTTT
CASTLGVREKLFF
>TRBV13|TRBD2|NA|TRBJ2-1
TGTGCCAGCAGCTTAAGGGCTAGCGGGGGAAGGAATGAGCAGTTCTTC
CASSLRASGGRNEQFF
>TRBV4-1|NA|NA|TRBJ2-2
TGCGCCAGCAGCCTTTACTACAGGGTTGGCGGGGAGCTGTTTTTT
CASSLYYRVGGELFF
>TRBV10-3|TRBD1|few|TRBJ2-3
TGTGCCATCAGTGCGACTTGGGACAGGGGAGGGTCAGATACGCAGTATTTT
CAISATWDRGGSDTQYF
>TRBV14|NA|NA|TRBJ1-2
TGTGCCAGCAGCCAAGATCGAGGGCCTCCGGGACCTATGGGCTACACCTTC
CASSQDRGPPGPMGYTF
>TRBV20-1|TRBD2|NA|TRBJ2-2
TGCAGTGCTAGAGATCTTGGGCTAGCGGGGGGCCAGAACACCGGGGAGCTGTTTTTT
CSARDLGLAGGQNTGELFF
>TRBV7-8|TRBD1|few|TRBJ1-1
TGTGCCAGCAGTACTAAAAGGGGGCCACGCACTGAAGCTTTCTTT
CASSTKRGPRTEAFF
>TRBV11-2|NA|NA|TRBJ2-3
TGTGCCAGCAGCTTACACTCAGATACGCAGTATTTT
CASSLHSDTQYF